The 9 T cell receptor beta chains given below trace back to one sample, sequenced in a study of regulatory and conventional T cells in RAG deficiency. Conventional CD4+ T cells were sorted from blood as CD25-low CD127-high cells. Produced via immunoSEQ multiplex PCR; TCRdb's table is partial and in-frame only. The sample has about 46,000 clones, just under 90% seen once. This same sample was also taken into another study, of regulatory T cells. Turning to that study: The PCR used 52 TRBV and 13 TRBJ primers.

Sequencing was carried out using CD4+ effector T cells sorted from blood. These receptors were collected from a human donor in good health.

The chain couples TRBV6-6 to TRBJ1-1, with D perhaps matching TRBD1 (5 bases). V was clipped by 3 bases and J by 5 bases, with 10 bases between them. Germline V gives CDR1 MNHNY, CDR2 SVGAGI (reference sequence). The CDR3 is 13 amino acids. The CDR3 DNA follows: TGTGCCAGCAGTTATAGAGCAGGGACTGAAGCTTTCTTT. This encodes CASSYRAGTEAFF.

The chain uses TRBV18 and TRBJ2-6; D not resolved. The germline gives CDR1 KGHSH, CDR2 LQKENI. Trimming left V 1 base short and J 0 bases short, with 7 bases between. The CDR3 sequence is 16 residues long. The CDR3 bases are TGTGCCAGCTCACCACAAAGGTTCTCTGGGGCCAACGTCCTGACTTTC. Its translation is CASSPQRFSGANVLTF. Together with reference TRBV18 and TRBJ2-6, the CDR3 gives the full variable domain: NAGVMQNPRHLVRRRGQEARLRCSPMKGHSHVYWYRQLPEEGLKFMVYLQKENIIDESGMPKERFSAEFPKEGPSILRIQQVVRGDSAAYFCASSPQRFSGANVLTFGAGSRLTVL.

This sequence joins TRBV6-5 and TRBJ1-2; D gene uncertain. The V end was cut by 7 bases, the J end by 1 base, with 7 bases between. CDR1 is MNHEY and CDR2 is SVGAGI in the germline V gene. The CDR3 contains 12 residues. For the CDR3, the DNA is TGTGCCAGCACCACAAATAACTATGGCTACACCTTC. Its protein product is CASTTNNYGYTF.

This chain connects TRBV9 to TRBJ2-5, with 7 bases matching TRBD2. The CDR3 spans 15 residues. From germline, CDR1 is SGDLS and CDR2 YYNGEE. V lost 3 bases to trimming and J lost 2 bases; unmatched junction nucleotides: 7. The CDR3 here is CASSGSSGIQETQYF. The CDR3, as DNA: TGTGCCAGCAGCGGATCTAGCGGTATACAAGAGACCCAGTACTTC.

V gene TRBV11-2 combines with J gene TRBJ1-1, with TRBD1 as a possible D gene (5 bases). The ends were cut back, 1 base at V and 1 base at J, with 19 bases in the middle. CDR3 size: 18 residues. Germline values: CDR1 SGHAT, CDR2 FQNNGV. As DNA, the CDR3 is TGTGCCAGCAGCTTAGGGAGGGGAGGGAAACAAAAGAACACTGAAGCTTTCTTT. Translation gives CASSLGRGGKQKNTEAFF.

The chain recombines TRBV4-2 with TRBJ1-6; D is undetermined. This CDR3 spans 17 amino acids. Germline V gene lookup returns CDR1 LGHNA and CDR2 YNFKEQ. V was trimmed by 0 bases and J by 0 bases, leaving 9 bases between them. This CDR3 is CASSQDYQSSYNSPLHF. CDR3 sequence (DNA): TGTGCCAGCAGCCAAGATTACCAGAGCTCCTATAATTCACCCCTCCACTTT.

This chain links TRBV27 with TRBJ1-6, with TRBD1 matching over 8 bases. Germline lookup yields CDR1 MNHEY and CDR2 SMNVEV (reference sequence). The ends lost 2 bases at V and 5 bases at J; junction bases unmatched: 5. The CDR3 has 16 amino acids. Written as DNA, the CDR3 is TGTGCCAGCAGTTTAAAAGGACAGGGAAATAATTCACCCCTCCACTTT. Protein: CASSLKGQGNNSPLHF.

The CDR3 protein is CASRAFVGNTEAFF. The CDR3 DNA reads TGTGCCAGCAGAGCGTTCGTGGGGAACACTGAAGCTTTCTTT. V gene TRBV6-1 combines with J gene TRBJ1-1; D is undetermined. Germline CDR1 MNHNS, CDR2 SASEGT. This CDR3 spans 14 amino acids. The V end was cut by 6 bases, the J end by 1 base, with 12 bases between.

This clone has only one observation. The sample carries other DNA sequences with the same CDR3. The rearrangement joins TRBV18 to TRBJ2-1; D not certain. The V gene lost 3 bases and the J gene lost 4 bases, with 7 bases spanning the gap. In germline, CDR1 is KGHSH, CDR2 LQKENI. CDR3 length equals 13 residues. In nucleotides, the CDR3 is TGTGCCAGCTCACCCGGCCAATACAATGAGCAGTTCTTC. This gives the protein CASSPGQYNEQFF.